The T cell receptor (beta chain) under discussion was sequenced for a study of blood T cell repertoires in COVID-19. Study background: PBMCs, B-cell-depleted T cells, or T cells were the source of the cDNA or gDNA that made up the material.

Trimming removed 2 bases from V and 1 base from J; junction bases left unmatched: 12. The CDR3 is made up of 18 amino acids. Germline V gene lookup returns CDR1 LGHNA and CDR2 YNFKEQ. TCRdb's copy holds only in-frame clones and misses some; the assay was immunoSEQ multiplex PCR. Among some 250,000 clones listed, 80% to 85% were seen once. The rearrangement uses TRBV4-2 and TRBJ2-5, with 8 positions matching TRBD1. The sample taken for sequencing was peripheral blood. This TCR came from a man aged 50 or older with active or convalescent COVID-19. As DNA, the CDR3 is TGTGCCAGCAGCCAATCCCCCGCGGGACAGGCGGGCCAAGAGACCCAGTACTTC. It specifies CASSQSPAGQAGQETQYF.